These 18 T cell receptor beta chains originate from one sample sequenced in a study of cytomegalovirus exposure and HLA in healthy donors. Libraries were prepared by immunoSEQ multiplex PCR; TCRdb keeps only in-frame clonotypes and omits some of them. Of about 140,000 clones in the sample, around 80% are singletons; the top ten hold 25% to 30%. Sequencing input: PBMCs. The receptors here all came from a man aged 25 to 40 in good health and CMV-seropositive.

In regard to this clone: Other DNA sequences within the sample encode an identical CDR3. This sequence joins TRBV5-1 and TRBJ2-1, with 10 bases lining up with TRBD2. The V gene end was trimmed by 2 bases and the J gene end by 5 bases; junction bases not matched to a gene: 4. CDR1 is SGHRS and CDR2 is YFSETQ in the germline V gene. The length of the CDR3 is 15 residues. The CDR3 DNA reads TGCGCCAGCAGCTTAGAACTAGCGGGAAACAATGAGCAGTTCTTC. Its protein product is CASSLELAGNNEQFF.

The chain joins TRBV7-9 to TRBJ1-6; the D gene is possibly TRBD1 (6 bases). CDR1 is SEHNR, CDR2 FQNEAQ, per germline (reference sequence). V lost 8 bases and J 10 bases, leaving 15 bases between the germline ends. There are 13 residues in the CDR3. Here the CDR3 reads CASSQDSYSPLHF. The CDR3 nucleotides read TGTGCCAGCTCCCAGGACAGCTACTCACCCCTCCACTTT.

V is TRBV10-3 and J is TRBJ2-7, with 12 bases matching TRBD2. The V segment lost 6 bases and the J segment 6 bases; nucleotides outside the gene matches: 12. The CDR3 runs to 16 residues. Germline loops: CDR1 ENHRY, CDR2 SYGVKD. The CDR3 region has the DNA TGTGCCATCAGCAGACTAGCGGGAGCCCCGTCCGGCGAGCAGTACTTC. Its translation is CAISRLAGAPSGEQYF.

The CDR3, as DNA: TGCAGCGTTGCTGGGACAGGGGATGGGGAAAAACTGTTTTTT. As protein: CSVAGTGDGEKLFF. The rearrangement uses TRBV29-1 and TRBJ1-4, with 10 bases identical to TRBD1. After removal of 4 bases from V and 8 bases from J, the junction contained 7 bases not matched to a gene. The CDR3 loop spans 14 amino acids. In germline, CDR1 is SQVTM, CDR2 ANQGSEA.

The CDR3 DNA reads TGTGCCAGCAGCCTGGGACAGGGGGCTTTTGAATCACCCCTCCACTTT. Amino acid sequence: CASSLGQGAFESPLHF. J is TRBJ1-6 and V is TRBV5-4; 12 positions match TRBD1. Germline V gives CDR1 SGHNT, CDR2 YYREEE (reference sequence). CDR3 length equals 16 residues. Unmatched junction bases numbered 9, after V lost 4 bases and J lost 10 bases.

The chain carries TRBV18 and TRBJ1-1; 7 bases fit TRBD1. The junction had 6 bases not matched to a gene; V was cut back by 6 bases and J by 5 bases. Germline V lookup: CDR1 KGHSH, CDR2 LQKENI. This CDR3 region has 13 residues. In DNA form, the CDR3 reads TGTGCCAGCTCGACAGGGTTGGGGACTGAAGCTTTCTTT. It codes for CASSTGLGTEAFF.

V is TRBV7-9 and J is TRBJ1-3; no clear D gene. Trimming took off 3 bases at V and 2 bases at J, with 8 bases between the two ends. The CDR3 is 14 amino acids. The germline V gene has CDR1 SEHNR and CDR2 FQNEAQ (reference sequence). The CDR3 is CASSFATAGNTIYF. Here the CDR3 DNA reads TGTGCCAGCAGCTTCGCAACAGCTGGAAACACCATATATTTT.

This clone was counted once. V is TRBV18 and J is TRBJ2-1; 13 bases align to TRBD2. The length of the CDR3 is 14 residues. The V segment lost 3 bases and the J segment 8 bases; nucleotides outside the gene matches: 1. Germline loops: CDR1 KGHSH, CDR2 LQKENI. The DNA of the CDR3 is TGTGCCAGCTCACCGGGACTAGCGGGATATGAGCAGTTCTTC. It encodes CASSPGLAGYEQFF.

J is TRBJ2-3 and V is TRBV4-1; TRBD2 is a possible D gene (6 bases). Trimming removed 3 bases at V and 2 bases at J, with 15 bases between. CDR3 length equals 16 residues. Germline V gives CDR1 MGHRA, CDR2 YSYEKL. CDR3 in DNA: TGCGCCAGCAGCCAGACTCCGGGGAGGATCACAGATACGCAGTATTTT. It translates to CASSQTPGRITDTQYF.

This chain's CDR3 is CASSYRASGGAGEQYF. CDR3 nucleotides: TGTGCCAGCAGTTACCGGGCTTCAGGGGGCGCGGGGGAGCAGTACTTC. The rearrangement uses TRBV6-5 and TRBJ2-7, with 8 bases aligning to TRBD1. The CDR3 sequence is 16 residues long. V lost 2 bases, J lost 7 bases, and 13 bases stayed unmatched. Germline values: CDR1 MNHEY, CDR2 SVGAGI.

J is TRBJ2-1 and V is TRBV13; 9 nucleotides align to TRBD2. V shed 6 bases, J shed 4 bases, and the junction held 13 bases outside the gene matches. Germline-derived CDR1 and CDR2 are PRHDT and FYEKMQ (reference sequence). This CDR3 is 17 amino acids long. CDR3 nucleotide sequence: TGTGCCAGCAGGGCCCCGGCGGGGGGGCTTAAATACAATGAGCAGTTCTTC. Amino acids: CASRAPAGGLKYNEQFF.

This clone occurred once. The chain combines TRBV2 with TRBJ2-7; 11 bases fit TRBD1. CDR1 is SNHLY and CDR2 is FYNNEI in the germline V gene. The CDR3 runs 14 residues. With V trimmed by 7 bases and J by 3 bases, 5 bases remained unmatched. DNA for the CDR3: TGTGCCAGCAAGGGACAGGGGGGACTCTACGAGCAGTACTTC. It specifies CASKGQGGLYEQYF.

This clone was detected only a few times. The CDR3 region is CASSYSGARNSPLHF. CDR3 DNA: TGTGCCAGCAGTTACTCTGGGGCGCGGAATTCACCCCTCCACTTT. The rearrangement links TRBV6-6 to TRBJ1-6, with a tentative D call TRBD1 (5 bases). The V end was cut by 0 bases, the J end by 7 bases, with 10 bases between. CDR1 is MNHNY, CDR2 SVGAGI, per germline (reference sequence). This CDR3 contains 15 residues.

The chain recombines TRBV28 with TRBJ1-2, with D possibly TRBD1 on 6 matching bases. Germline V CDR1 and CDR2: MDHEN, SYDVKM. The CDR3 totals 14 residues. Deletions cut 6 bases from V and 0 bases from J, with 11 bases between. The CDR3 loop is CASSYQGTNYGYTF. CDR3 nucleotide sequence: TGTGCCAGCAGCTACCAGGGGACTAACTATGGCTACACCTTC.

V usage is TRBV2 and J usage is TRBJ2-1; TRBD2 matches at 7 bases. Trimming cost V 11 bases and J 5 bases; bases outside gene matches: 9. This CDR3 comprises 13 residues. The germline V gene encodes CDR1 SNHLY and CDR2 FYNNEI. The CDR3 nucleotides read TGTGCCGGATTCTTTAGCGGGCACAATGAGCAGTTCTTC. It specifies CAGFFSGHNEQFF.

In nucleotides, the CDR3 is TGTGCCAGCAGCGGGGGACTAGTAGGCGAGCAGTACTTC. Amino acid sequence: CASSGGLVGEQYF. This chain connects TRBV5-6 to TRBJ2-7; TRBD2 agrees at 8 bases. Germline lookup yields CDR1 SGHDT and CDR2 YYEEEE. The CDR3 runs 13 residues. The junction had 6 bases not matched to a gene; V was cut back by 4 bases and J by 6 bases.

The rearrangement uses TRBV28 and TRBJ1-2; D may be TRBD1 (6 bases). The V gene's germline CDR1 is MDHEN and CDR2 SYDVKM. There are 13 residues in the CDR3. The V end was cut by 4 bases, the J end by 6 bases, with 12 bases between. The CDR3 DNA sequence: TGTGCCAGCAGTTCCCCTGGACAGCATGGCTACACCTTC. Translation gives CASSSPGQHGYTF.

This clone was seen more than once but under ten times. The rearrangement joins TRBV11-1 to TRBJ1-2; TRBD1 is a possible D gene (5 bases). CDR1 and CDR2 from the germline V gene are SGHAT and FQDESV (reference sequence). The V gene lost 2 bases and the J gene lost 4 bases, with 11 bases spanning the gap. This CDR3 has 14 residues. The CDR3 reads CASSLLGGVYGYTF. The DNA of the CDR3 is TGTGCCAGCAGCTTACTGGGGGGTGTCTATGGCTACACCTTC.